The sample holds many counts of the clone carrying this TCR beta chain. J lost 5 bases, V lost 3 bases, and 3 bases had no gene match. Germline values: CDR1 MNHEY, CDR2 SMNVEV (reference sequence). The CDR3 spans 15 residues. About 480 ng RNA was reverse transcribed with alpha and beta constant-region primers. Each of the alpha and beta chains got its own library through chain-specific third strand synthesis with indices. One entry per CDR3 protein, called by TCRdb with MiXCR from the 5' RACE reads. The sample includes some 20,000 distinct CDR3 sequences, 12% of them seen just once. The data stem from a study of HIV-infected patients and healthy controls. Whole blood was used without fractionation, so all unsorted peripheral T cells were included.

This TCR derives from an adult in good health. The J gene is TRBJ2-1, the V gene TRBV27; the match to TRBD2 covers 11 bases. The sample taken for sequencing was blood. This CDR3 reads CASSFGLAGHNEQFF. CDR3 bases: TGTGCCAGCAGTTTCGGACTAGCGGGCCACAATGAGCAGTTCTTC.